The source of this T cell receptor (beta chain) is a study of blood T cell repertoires in COVID-19. As for the study in general: Sites across the United States, Italy and Spain contributed samples from acute and convalescent COVID-19. PBMCs, B-cell-depleted T cells, or T cells were the source of the cDNA or gDNA that made up the material.

The ends lost 7 bases at V and 8 bases at J; junction bases unmatched: 13. Germline loops: CDR1 LNHDA, CDR2 SQIVND (reference sequence). The length of the CDR3 is 14 residues. Authors' data handling: Reference gene primer amplification gave nucleated cell count estimates. TCRdb keeps only in-frame clones here, not all; method: immunoSEQ multiplex PCR. Clone size and the V and J calls come from that table; the DNA yielded D and trimming. The sample holds approximately 74,000 clones, approximately 87% seen once. The TCR sequence derives from a woman aged 55-75 years with acute or convalescent COVID-19. The source material was peripheral blood. This sequence joins TRBV19 and TRBJ1-2; 7 bases line up with TRBD1. CDR3 DNA sequence: TGTGCCAGTACCCCCTCGGGGACAGAGACAGGCTACACCTTC. Translating it yields CASTPSGTETGYTF.